This entry describes one T cell receptor beta chain. This clone has a handful of counts. What antigen it recognizes has not been identified. The sample holds no much larger clone one base away, and base qualities are not on file. The collaborating institutions used their own protocols to collect whole blood in K2EDTA tubes. For TCRbeta analysis, collaborator samples were shipped as frozen whole blood, as isolated PBMCs, or as DNA extracted from either sample type. The sample belongs to a study of blood T cell repertoires in COVID-19 (TCRdb year 2020). Background on the whole study: Collaborator samples came from the United States, Italy and Spain and covered acute and convalescent phases of COVID-19. The prospective study material was composed of cDNA or gDNA derived from T cells, B-cell-depleted T cells, or PBMCs. Where available, HLA class I and class II types were obtained from metadata supplied by the sample provider rather than from assay-based typing. A freely available public database, intended as a resource for researchers studying the immune response to SARS-CoV-2, is where the repertoires were released. The samples were drawn from the first 160 participants of the ongoing ImmuneRACE study and from 1,200 or so subjects provided by 6 global collaborators. The dataset comprised deeply sampled blood TCRbeta repertoires from subjects exposed to, actively infected with, or recovered from COVID-19. Nearly every sample came with metadata listing a de-identified subject ID, COVID-19 status, age in years and sex.

V is cut by 5 bases and J by 5 bases, and the space between the germline ends is 16 bases. The cysteine opens and the phenylalanine closes a CDR3 of 14 amino acids. CDR3 DNA only is kept here, 42 bases in frame from base 1. CDR1 and CDR2 are drawn from the germline V gene: SGHTA, FQGTGA. Broad study findings and their caveats: Clinical and demographic metadata were provided uncurated, with the amount varying by source and participant.

TCRbeta CDR3 regions were amplified from genomic DNA by means of the immunoSEQ Assay, a bias-controlled multiplex PCR. Concerning the study's data processing: Within the assay, amplification of reference gene primers was used to estimate how many nucleated cells each sample contained. To quantify the absolute abundance of each unique TCRbeta CDR3 rearrangement, sequence reads were collapsed and filtered. For each sample, productive Simpson clonality was calculated as the square root of Simpson's diversity index across productive rearrangements. Drawn from immuneACCESS, this table holds only the in-frame rearrangements with V and J called that TCRdb kept. Clones are partly lost; checked studies trace under half to an unresolved V gene and leave the rest unexplained. V and J calls and clone size are copied from that table; D and trimming were computed from the DNA. The sample yields tens of thousands of clones; 79% were counted once. The top ten hold more than 20% of the sample.

This sequence uses TRBV7-3 and TRBJ2-7, with TRBD2 as a weak D call on 6 bases. The source is a man between 65 and 80 years old with acute or convalescent COVID-19. Sequenced: peripheral blood. The CDR3 reads CASSRGPGVDEQYF. Read as DNA, the sequence is TGTGCCAGCAGCCGGGGCCCGGGGGTGGACGAGCAGTACTTC.